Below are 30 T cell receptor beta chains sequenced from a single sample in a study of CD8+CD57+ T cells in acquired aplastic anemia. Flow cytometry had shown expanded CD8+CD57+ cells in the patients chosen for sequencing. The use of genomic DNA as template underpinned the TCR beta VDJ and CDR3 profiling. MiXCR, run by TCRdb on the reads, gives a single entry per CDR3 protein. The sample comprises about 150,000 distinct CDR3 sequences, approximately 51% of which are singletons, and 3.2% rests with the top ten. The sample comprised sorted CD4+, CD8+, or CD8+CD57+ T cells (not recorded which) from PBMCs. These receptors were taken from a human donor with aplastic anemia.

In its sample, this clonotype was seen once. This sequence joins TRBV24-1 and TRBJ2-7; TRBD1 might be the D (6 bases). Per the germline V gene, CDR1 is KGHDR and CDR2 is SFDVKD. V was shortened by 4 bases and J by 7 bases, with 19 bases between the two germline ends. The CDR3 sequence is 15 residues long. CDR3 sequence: CATSDRTTGGDEQYV. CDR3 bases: TGTGCCACCAGTGACCGAACGACAGGTGGCGATGAGCAGTACGTC.

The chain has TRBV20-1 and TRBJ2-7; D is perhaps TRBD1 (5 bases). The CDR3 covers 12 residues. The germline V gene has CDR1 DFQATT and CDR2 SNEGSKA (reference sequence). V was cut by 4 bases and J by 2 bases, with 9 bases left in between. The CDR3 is CSAKDRTYEQYF. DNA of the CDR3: TGCAGTGCTAAAGACAGAACCTACGAGCAGTACTTC.

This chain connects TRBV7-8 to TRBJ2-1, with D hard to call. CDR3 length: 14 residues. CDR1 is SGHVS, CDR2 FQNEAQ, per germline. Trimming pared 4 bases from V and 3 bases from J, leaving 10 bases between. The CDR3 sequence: CASSSRTIYNEQFF. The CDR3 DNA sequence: TGTGCCAGCAGCTCACGGACCATCTACAATGAGCAGTTCTTC.

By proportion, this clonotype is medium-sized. CDR3 region: CATSRVLSYEQYF. CDR3 coding DNA: TGTGCCACCAGCAGAGTCCTTTCCTACGAGCAGTACTTC. The rearrangement links TRBV15 to TRBJ2-7; D is uncertain. This CDR3 region has 13 residues. Trimming cost V 1 base and J 1 base, with 5 bases left between them. The V gene's germline CDR1 is LNHNV and CDR2 YYDKDF (reference sequence).

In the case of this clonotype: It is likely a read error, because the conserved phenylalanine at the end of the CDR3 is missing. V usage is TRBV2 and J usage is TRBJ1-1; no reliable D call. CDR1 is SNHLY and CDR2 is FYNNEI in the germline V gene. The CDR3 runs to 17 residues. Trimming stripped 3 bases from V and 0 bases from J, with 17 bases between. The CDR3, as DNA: TGTGCCAGCAGTGAGGCGTTGGGCAGGAGCTTGAACACTGAAGCTTTCCTT. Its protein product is CASSEALGRSLNTEAFL.

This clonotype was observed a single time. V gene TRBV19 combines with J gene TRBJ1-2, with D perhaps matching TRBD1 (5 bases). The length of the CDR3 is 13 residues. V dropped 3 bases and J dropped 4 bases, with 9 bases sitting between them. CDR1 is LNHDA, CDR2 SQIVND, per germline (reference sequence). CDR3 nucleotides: TGTGCCAGTAGTATCCAGGGAGGCTATGGCTACACCTTC. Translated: CASSIQGGYGYTF.

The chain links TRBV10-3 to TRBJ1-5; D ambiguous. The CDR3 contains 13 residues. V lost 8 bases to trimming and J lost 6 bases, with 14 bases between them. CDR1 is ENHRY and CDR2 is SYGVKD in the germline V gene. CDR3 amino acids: CAIVAELSQPQHF. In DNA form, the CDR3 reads TGTGCCATCGTGGCGGAGCTAAGTCAGCCCCAGCATTTT.

CDR3 sequence (DNA): TGCGCCAGCAGCCCCCCCCTGGGACTAGCGGGAGGGCCTCGGGCCCATGAGCAGTTCTTC. Translated, it gives CASSPPLGLAGGPRAHEQFF. The rearrangement uses TRBV5-1 and TRBJ2-1, with 16 bases fitting TRBD2. From germline, CDR1 is SGHRS and CDR2 YFSETQ. This CDR3 has 20 residues. V shed 4 bases, J shed 8 bases, and the junction held 18 bases outside the gene matches.

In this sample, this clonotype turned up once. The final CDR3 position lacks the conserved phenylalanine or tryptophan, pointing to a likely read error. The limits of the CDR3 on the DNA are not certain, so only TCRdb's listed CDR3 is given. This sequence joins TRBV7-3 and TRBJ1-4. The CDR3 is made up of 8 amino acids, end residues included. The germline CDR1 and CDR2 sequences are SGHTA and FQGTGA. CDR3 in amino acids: CASSLLSA.

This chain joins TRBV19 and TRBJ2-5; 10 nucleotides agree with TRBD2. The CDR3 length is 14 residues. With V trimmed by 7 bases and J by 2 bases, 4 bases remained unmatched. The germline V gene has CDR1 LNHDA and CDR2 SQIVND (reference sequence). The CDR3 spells CASKGTSEQETQYF. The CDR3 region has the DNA TGTGCCAGTAAGGGGACTAGCGAGCAAGAGACCCAGTACTTC.

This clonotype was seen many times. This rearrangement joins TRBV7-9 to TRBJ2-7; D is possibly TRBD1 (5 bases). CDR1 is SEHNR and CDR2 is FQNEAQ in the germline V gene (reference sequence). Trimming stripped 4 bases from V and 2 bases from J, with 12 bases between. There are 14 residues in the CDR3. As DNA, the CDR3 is TGTGCCAGCAGCTGGACAATATCTACCTACGAGCAGTACTTC. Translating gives CASSWTISTYEQYF.

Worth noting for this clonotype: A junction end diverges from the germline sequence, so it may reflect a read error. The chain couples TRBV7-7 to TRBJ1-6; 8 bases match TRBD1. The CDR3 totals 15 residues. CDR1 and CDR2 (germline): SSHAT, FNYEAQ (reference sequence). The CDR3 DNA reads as TGTGCTAGCAGCTTAGCCAGGGACAGGAGGTCACCCCTCCACTTT. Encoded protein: CASSLARDRRSPLHF.

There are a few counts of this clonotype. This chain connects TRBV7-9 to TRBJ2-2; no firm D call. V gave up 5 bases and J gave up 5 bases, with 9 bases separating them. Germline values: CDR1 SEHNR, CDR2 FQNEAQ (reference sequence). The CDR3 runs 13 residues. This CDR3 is CASSLTATGELFF. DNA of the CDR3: TGTGCCAGCAGCCTAACAGCGACCGGGGAGCTGTTTTTT.

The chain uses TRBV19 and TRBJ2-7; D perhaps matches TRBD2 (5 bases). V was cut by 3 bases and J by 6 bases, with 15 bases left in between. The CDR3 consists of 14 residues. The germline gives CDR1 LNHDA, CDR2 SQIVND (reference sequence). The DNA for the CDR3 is TGTGCCAGTAGTATGAGGGTTCCCCTCTGCGAGCAGTACTTC. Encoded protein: CASSMRVPLCEQYF.

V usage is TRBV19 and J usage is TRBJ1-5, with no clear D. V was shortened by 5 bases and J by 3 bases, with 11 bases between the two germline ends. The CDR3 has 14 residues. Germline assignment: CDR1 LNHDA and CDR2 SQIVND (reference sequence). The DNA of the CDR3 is TGTGCCAGTAGTCCCAGACTTAACAATCAGCCCCAGCATTTT. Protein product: CASSPRLNNQPQHF.

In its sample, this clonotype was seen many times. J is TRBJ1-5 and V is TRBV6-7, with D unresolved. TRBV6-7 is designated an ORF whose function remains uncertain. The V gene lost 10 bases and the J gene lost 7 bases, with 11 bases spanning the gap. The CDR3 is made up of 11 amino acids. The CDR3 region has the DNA TGTGCCACACTACTACGGCAGCCCCAGCATTTT. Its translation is CATLLRQPQHF.

CDR3 residues: CASSLVQGVMSTEAFF. DNA for the CDR3: TGCGCCAGCAGCTTGGTCCAGGGGGTAATGAGCACTGAAGCTTTCTTT. The chain couples TRBV5-1 to TRBJ1-1; 7 bases are a match to TRBD1. Unmatched junction bases numbered 9, after V lost 0 bases and J lost 4 bases. CDR3 size: 16 residues. CDR1 and CDR2 (germline): SGHRS, YFSETQ.

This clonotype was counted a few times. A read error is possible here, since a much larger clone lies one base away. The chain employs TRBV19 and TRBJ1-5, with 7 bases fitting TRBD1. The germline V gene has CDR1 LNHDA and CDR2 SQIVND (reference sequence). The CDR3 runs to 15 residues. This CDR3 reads CAGSIATGAGQPQHF. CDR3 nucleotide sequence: TGTGCCGGTAGTATAGCTACAGGGGCTGGCCAGCCCCAGCATTTT.

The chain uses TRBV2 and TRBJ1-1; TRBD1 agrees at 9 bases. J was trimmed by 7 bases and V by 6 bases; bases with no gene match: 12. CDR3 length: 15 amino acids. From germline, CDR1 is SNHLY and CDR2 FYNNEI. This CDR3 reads CASSTDRPGQGEAFF. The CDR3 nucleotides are TGTGCCAGCAGCACGGACAGGCCGGGACAGGGTGAAGCTTTCTTT.

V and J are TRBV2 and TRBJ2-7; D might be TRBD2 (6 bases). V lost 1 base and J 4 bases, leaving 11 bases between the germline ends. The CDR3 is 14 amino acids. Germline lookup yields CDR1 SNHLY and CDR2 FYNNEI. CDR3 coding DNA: TGTGCCAGCAGTGAAGGGGACTTGGAATACGAGCAGTACTTC. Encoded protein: CASSEGDLEYEQYF.

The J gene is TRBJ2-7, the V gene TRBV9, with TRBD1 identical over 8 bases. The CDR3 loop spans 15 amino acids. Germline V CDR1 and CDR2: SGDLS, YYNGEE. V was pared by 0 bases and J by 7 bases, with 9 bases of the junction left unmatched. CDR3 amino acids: CASSVGAGGAGEQYF. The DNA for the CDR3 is TGTGCCAGCAGCGTAGGGGCAGGGGGCGCGGGAGAGCAGTACTTC.

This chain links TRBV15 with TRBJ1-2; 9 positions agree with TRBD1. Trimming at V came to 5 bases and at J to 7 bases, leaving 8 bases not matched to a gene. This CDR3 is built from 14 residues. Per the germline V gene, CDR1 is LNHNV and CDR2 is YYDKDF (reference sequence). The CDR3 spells CATSPNGQGLGYTF. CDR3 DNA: TGTGCCACCAGCCCGAACGGACAGGGGCTTGGCTACACCTTC.

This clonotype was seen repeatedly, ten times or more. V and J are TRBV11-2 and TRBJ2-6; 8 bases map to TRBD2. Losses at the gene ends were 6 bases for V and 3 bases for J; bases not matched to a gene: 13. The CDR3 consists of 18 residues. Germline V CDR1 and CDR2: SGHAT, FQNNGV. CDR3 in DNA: TGTGCCAGCAGACCAACTGTCGGGAGGGCCGTTGGGGCCAACGTCCTGACTTTC. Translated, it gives CASRPTVGRAVGANVLTF.

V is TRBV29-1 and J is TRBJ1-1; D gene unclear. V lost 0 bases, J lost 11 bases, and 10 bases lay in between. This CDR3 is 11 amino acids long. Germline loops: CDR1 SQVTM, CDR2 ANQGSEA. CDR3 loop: CSVEDAGKAFF. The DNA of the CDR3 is TGCAGCGTTGAAGACGCGGGGAAGGCTTTCTTT.

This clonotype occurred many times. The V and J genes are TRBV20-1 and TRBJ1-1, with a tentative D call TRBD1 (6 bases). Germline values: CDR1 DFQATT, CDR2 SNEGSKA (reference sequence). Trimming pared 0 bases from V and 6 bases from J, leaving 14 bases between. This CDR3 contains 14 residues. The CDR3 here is CSARDPRGAAEAFF. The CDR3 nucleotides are TGCAGTGCTAGAGATCCCAGGGGCGCCGCTGAAGCTTTCTTT.

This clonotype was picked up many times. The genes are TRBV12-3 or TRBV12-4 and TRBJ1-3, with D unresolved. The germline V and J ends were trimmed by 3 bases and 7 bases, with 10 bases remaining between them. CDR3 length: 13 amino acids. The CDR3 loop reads CASSLGFTNTIYF. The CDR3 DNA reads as TGTGCCAGCAGTTTGGGCTTCACGAACACCATATATTTT.

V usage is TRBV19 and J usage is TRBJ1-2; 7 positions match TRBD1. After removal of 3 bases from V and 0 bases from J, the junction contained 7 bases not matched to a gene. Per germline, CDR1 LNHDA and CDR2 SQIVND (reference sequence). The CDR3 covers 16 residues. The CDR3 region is CASSMGGQYPNYGYTF. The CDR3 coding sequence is TGTGCCAGTAGTATGGGGGGACAGTACCCTAACTATGGCTACACCTTC. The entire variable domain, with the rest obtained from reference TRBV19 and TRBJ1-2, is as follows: DGGITQSPKYLFRKEGQNVTLSCEQNLNHDAMYWYRQDPGQGLRLIYYSQIVNDFQKGDIAEGYSVSREKKESFPLTVTSAQKNPTAFYLCASSMGGQYPNYGYTFGSGTRLTVV.

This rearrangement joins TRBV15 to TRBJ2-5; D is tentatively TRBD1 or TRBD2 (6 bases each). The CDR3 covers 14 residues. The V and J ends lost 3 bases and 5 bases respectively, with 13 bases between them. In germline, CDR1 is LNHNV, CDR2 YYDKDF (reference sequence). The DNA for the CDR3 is TGTGCCACCAGCAGCCGGGGGCAGGGGGAGACCCAGTACTTC. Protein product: CATSSRGQGETQYF.

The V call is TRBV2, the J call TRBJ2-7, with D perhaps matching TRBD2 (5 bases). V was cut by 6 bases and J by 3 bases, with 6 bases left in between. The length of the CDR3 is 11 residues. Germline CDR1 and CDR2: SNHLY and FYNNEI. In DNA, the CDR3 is TGTGCCAGCAGCGGAGGCTACGAGCAGTACGTC. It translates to CASSGGYEQYV.

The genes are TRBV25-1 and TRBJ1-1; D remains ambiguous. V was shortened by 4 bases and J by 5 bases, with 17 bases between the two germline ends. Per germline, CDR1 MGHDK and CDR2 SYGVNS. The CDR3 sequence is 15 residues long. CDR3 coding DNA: TGTGCCAGCAGTGTGAACCGGGAAGGAGGGACTGAAGCTTTCTTT. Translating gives CASSVNREGGTEAFF.